A selection of T cell receptor beta chains follows, all from one sample in a study of blood T cell repertoires in COVID-19. The method was immunoSEQ multiplex PCR; TCRdb's version includes in-frame clones alone and lacks a portion of them. Among 230,000 or so clones, around nine tenths were seen once, and the ten largest hold about 15%. Sequenced: PBMCs or T cells enriched from blood (not recorded which). Receptor source: a woman aged 45 to 65 with acute COVID-19. CDR3s include the opening cysteine and the closing phenylalanine or tryptophan. D genes are given only for firm matches. Size values are once, few and many counts, or a class for expanded clones, and some rows have none.

j_call clone_size d_call v_call cdr3_nt cdr3_aa
TRBJ2-1 NA TRBD2 TRBV9 TGTGCCAGCAGCATACAGGGACTAGCGGGAGAGTACAATGAGCAGTTCTTC CASSIQGLAGEYNEQFF
TRBJ2-1 NA TRBD1 TRBV19 TGTGCCAGTAGTATAGATTTTTCACAGGGGGCGCGCGAGCAGTTCTTC CASSIDFSQGAREQFF
TRBJ1-2 NA TRBD1 TRBV12-5 TGTGCTAGTGGGCCAATTACAGGGGACGGCTACACCTTC CASGPITGDGYTF
TRBJ2-7 NA TRBD2 TRBV6-4 TGTGCCAGCACCCGACCGACGTCCGGGGGGAAGGCAGCCAACTACGAAGGGCAGTACTTC CASTRPTSGGKAANYEGQYF
TRBJ1-1 few TRBD1 TRBV29-1 TGCAGCGTTGAACTAGGGGGCGCGTGGAGGCAAACTGAAGCTTTCTTT CSVELGGAWRQTEAFF
TRBJ1-5 NA NA TRBV7-2 TGTGCCAGCAGCTTAGCTCCCCGCGGGGAGCCCCAGCATTTT CASSLAPRGEPQHF
TRBJ2-2 NA TRBD2 TRBV27 TGTGCCAGCAGTTTATTTGGGGTAGCGGGAGGCACCGGGGAGCTGTTTTTT CASSLFGVAGGTGELFF
TRBJ2-1 NA TRBD2 TRBV28 TGTGCCAGCAGGGCTTTTCCCAGCGGGGGATACAATGAGCAGTTCTTC CASRAFPSGGYNEQFF
TRBJ2-7 NA TRBD2 TRBV6-5 TGTGCCAGCAGAAGACTAGCTGGGGATTACGAGCAGTACTTC CASRRLAGDYEQYF
TRBJ1-1 NA TRBD1 TRBV12-3/TRBV12-4 TGTGCCAGCAGTCTAGCAGGGGGCGCAGCGGCTTTCTTT CASSLAGGAAAFF
TRBJ1-1 NA NA TRBV4-2 TGTGCCAGCAGCCAGCCTTTCGGGGACACTGAAGCTTTCTTT CASSQPFGDTEAFF
TRBJ1-3 NA NA TRBV7-9 TGTGCCAGCAGCGTACTTGGAAACACCATATATTTT CASSVLGNTIYF
TRBJ1-3 once NA TRBV28 TGTGCCAGCAGTTTGCTCCGAGTACCTACCGCTGGAAACACCATATATTTT CASSLLRVPTAGNTIYF
TRBJ1-2 NA NA TRBV10-3 TGTGCCATCGCAAAGACAGGAGAGTATGGCTACACCTTC CAIAKTGEYGYTF
TRBJ1-3 NA NA TRBV28 TGTGCCATCCGAGGAACTCTCTCTGGAAACACCATATATTTT CAIRGTLSGNTIYF
TRBJ1-5 few TRBD1 TRBV7-9 TGTGCCAGCAGCTCAGGGGACAGGGGGTATCAGCCCCAGCATTTT CASSSGDRGYQPQHF
TRBJ1-6 NA NA TRBV15 TGTGCCACCCGGAACGGGTTATCTTCACCCCTCCACTTT CATRNGLSSPLHF
TRBJ2-1 NA NA TRBV5-1 TGCGCCAGCAGCTTGGCCGGGGGAGGCTCCTACAATGAGCAGTTCTTC CASSLAGGGSYNEQFF
TRBJ2-7 few TRBD2 TRBV19 TGTGCCAGTAGTATACGAACTAGCGGGAGACACGAGCAGTACTTC CASSIRTSGRHEQYF
TRBJ2-1 NA TRBD2 TRBV7-2 TGTGCCAGCAGAGTTGCCGGGACTAGGGGGAATGAGCAGTTCTTC CASRVAGTRGNEQFF
TRBJ2-7 NA NA TRBV5-5 TGTGCCAGCAGCCTCTCCCCGGGGTTAACCTACGAGCAGTACTTC CASSLSPGLTYEQYF
TRBJ2-1 NA TRBD2 TRBV29-1 TGCAGCGTCCCGCACGGGACTAGTGTCCATGAGCAGTTCTTC CSVPHGTSVHEQFF
TRBJ1-4 NA NA TRBV2 TGTGCCAGCAGTTTGGGGGGAGGATGGGAAAAACTGTTTTTT CASSLGGGWEKLFF
TRBJ2-3 NA NA TRBV11-2 TGTGCCAGCAGCTTACCAGGCACAGATACGCAGTATTTT CASSLPGTDTQYF
TRBJ1-6 NA TRBD1 TRBV28 TGTGCCAGCAGGACAGAACCGGGACAGGGAGGTTCACCCCTCCACTTT CASRTEPGQGGSPLHF
TRBJ2-5 NA NA TRBV10-3 TGTGCCATCAGTCTCTCGGACTTTCGAGAGACCCAGTACTTC CAISLSDFRETQYF
TRBJ2-7 once TRBD1 TRBV24-1 TGTGCCACCAGTGATGGACAGGGAAAGGGGTCCTACGAGCAGTACTTC CATSDGQGKGSYEQYF
TRBJ1-2 NA NA TRBV19 TGTGCCAGTAGTAATGGCCGCTATGGCTACACCTTC CASSNGRYGYTF
TRBJ2-3 NA NA TRBV18 TGTGCCAGCTCACCATGGGAGAGCACAGATACGCAGTATTTT CASSPWESTDTQYF
TRBJ1-1 NA NA TRBV5-4 TGTGCCAGCAGCTTGGATTTGACAGAAGCTTTCTTT CASSLDLTEAFF
TRBJ2-1 NA NA TRBV6-2/TRBV6-3 TGTGCCAGCAGTTACCTCTCCGCGGGTGAGCAGTTCTTC CASSYLSAGEQFF